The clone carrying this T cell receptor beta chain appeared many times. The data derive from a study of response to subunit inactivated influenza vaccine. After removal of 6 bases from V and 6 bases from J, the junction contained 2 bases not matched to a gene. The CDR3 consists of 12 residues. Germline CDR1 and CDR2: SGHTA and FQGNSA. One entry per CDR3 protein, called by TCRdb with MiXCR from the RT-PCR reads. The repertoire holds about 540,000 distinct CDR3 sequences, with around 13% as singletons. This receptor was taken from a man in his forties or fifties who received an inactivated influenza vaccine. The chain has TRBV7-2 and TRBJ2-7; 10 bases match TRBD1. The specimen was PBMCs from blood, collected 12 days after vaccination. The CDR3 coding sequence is TGTGCCAGCAGTTGGGACAGGGGCGAGCAGTACTTC. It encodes CASSWDRGEQYF.